A selection of T cell receptor beta chains follows, all from one sample in a study of blood T cells in healthy people across ages. TCRdb reanalysed the 5' RACE reads using MiXCR and keeps one entry per CDR3 protein. The profile covers about 1.6 million distinct CDR3 sequences, with 34% appearing a single time and 10% to 12% taken by the ten largest. The sample was blood. These receptors were taken from a woman in her twenties or thirties in good health. The CDR3 runs from the conserved cysteine through the conserved F or W. The D gene is left open where the match is weak. For some rows the clone size is stated as once, few or many, or as a class when expanded; others skip it.

cdr3_aa cdr3_nt j_call v_call d_call clone_size
CASSLQGFLGYTF TGTGCCAGCAGCTTACAGGGGTTTCTTGGCTACACCTTC TRBJ1-2 TRBV11-2 - few
CASSSDRVNIQYF TGTGCCAGCAGCTCGGACAGGGTCAACATTCAGTACTTC TRBJ2-4 TRBV5-6 TRBD1 few
CASSLPLLAEQYNEQYF TGCGCCAGCAGCTTGCCCCTACTAGCGGAGCAGTACAATGAGCAGTACTTC TRBJ2-5 TRBV5-1 TRBD2 -
CASSEGLYSPLHF TGCGCCAGCAGTGAAGGTCTTTATTCACCCCTCCACTTT TRBJ1-6 TRBV10-1 - -
CASSEAGGRAKNEQFF TGTGCCAGCAGTGAAGCGGGAGGGAGGGCCAAGAATGAGCAGTTCTTC TRBJ2-1 TRBV2 TRBD2 -
CASSLGPEDIQYF TGTGCCAGCAGCTTAGGACCGGAAGACATTCAGTACTTC TRBJ2-4 TRBV7-2 - -
CSDPGTGHYEQYF TGCAGTGACCCCGGGACAGGACATTACGAGCAGTACTTC TRBJ2-7 TRBV20-1 TRBD1 many
CATSDSAGGNGYTF TGTGCCACCAGTGATTCAGCAGGGGGCAACGGCTACACCTTC TRBJ1-2 TRBV24-1 TRBD1 few
CASSPRDTHNEQFF TGTGCCAGCAGCCCCCGGGACACACACAATGAGCAGTTCTTC TRBJ2-1 TRBV3-1 - -
CASSPRTGEQFF TGTGCCAGCAGCCCTAGGACGGGTGAGCAGTTCTTC TRBJ2-1 TRBV4-2 - many
CSARPGLVYSNQPQHF TGCAGTGCTAGACCGGGCCTTGTCTATAGCAATCAGCCCCAGCATTTT TRBJ1-5 TRBV20-1 - few
CSARVPGSGANVLTF TGCAGTGCTAGAGTGCCGGGGTCTGGGGCCAACGTCCTGACTTTC TRBJ2-6 TRBV20-1 - -
CASSQDGPAGLDEQYF TGTGCCAGCAGCCAGGACGGACCAGCGGGGCTCGACGAGCAGTACTTC TRBJ2-7 TRBV7-9 TRBD2 few
CASSQVWAYGYTF TGCGCCAGCAGCCAAGTCTGGGCCTATGGCTACACCTTC TRBJ1-2 TRBV4-1 - -
CASSVSGNAGSYNEQFF TGTGCCAGCAGCGTGTCGGGGAATGCGGGGTCCTACAATGAGCAGTTCTTC TRBJ2-1 TRBV9 - few
CASSLRGGYNEQFF TGTGCCAGCAGCTTACGGGGGGGATACAATGAGCAGTTCTTC TRBJ2-1 TRBV7-3 TRBD2 many
CSATGGGSFDYEQYF TGCAGTGCCACGGGGGGCGGGAGCTTTGACTACGAGCAGTACTTC TRBJ2-7 TRBV20-1 - -
CASSFRAGAANGYTF TGTGCCAGCAGTTTTCGGGCAGGGGCCGCGAATGGCTACACCTTC TRBJ1-2 TRBV12-3/TRBV12-4 - many
CASSKPGESNQPQHF TGTGCCAGCAGCAAACCAGGGGAAAGCAATCAGCCCCAGCATTTT TRBJ1-5 TRBV21-1 - -
CASSLDPRQGRNQPQHF TGCGCCAGCAGCTTGGACCCGAGACAGGGCCGCAATCAGCCCCAGCATTTT TRBJ1-5 TRBV5-1 TRBD1 few
CAISESASTDTQYF TGTGCCATCAGTGAGTCTGCTAGCACAGATACGCAGTATTTT TRBJ2-3 TRBV10-3 - many
CSARDLSDRDEQFF TGCAGTGCTAGAGATCTCTCGGACAGGGATGAGCAGTTCTTC TRBJ2-1 TRBV20-1 TRBD1 -
CASSTRASGRGYEQYF TGTGCCAGCAGTACTCGGGCTAGCGGGAGGGGCTACGAGCAGTACTTC TRBJ2-7 TRBV13 TRBD2 -
CAISGLAGTDNEQFF TGTGCCATCAGTGGGTTAGCGGGGACGGACAATGAGCAGTTCTTC TRBJ2-1 TRBV10-3 TRBD2 -
CSVGSNTDTQYF TGCAGCGTTGGCAGCAACACAGATACGCAGTATTTT TRBJ2-3 TRBV29-1 - -
CAISGTWEETQYF TGTGCCATCAGTGGTACCTGGGAAGAGACCCAGTACTTC TRBJ2-5 TRBV10-3 - -
CSVDGQGALYNEQFF TGCAGCGTTGATGGACAGGGGGCCCTCTACAATGAGCAGTTCTTC TRBJ2-1 TRBV29-1 TRBD1 many
CASNLDRGHDQPQHF TGTGCCAGCAACTTGGACAGGGGGCACGATCAGCCCCAGCATTTT TRBJ1-5 TRBV11-3 TRBD1 -
CASSYKAGGETQYF TGTGCCAGCAGTTACAAAGCGGGGGGGGAGACCCAGTACTTC TRBJ2-5 TRBV6-5 TRBD2 few
CASSVGRDHQETQYF TGTGCCAGCAGCGTAGGGCGGGACCACCAAGAGACCCAGTACTTC TRBJ2-5 TRBV9 - few
CASSHPGQAPDTQYF TGCGCCAGCAGCCACCCGGGACAGGCTCCAGATACGCAGTATTTT TRBJ2-3 TRBV4-1 TRBD1 few
CASSFSSGIGDEQFF TGTGCCAGCAGCTTTTCTAGCGGGATTGGAGATGAGCAGTTCTTC TRBJ2-1 TRBV7-9 TRBD2 -
CASSYSAGTDRYNEQFF TGTGCCAGCAGTTACTCGGCCGGGACAGACAGATACAATGAGCAGTTCTTC TRBJ2-1 TRBV6-5 TRBD1 few
CASSQLASHEQYF TGTGCCAGCAGCCAACTAGCTTCCCACGAGCAGTACTTC TRBJ2-7 TRBV7-2 - -
CSARESIRPNEQFF TGCAGTGCTAGGGAGTCAATTCGGCCAAATGAGCAGTTCTTC TRBJ2-1 TRBV20-1 - few
CASSPMTGSNEKLFF TGTGCCAGCAGCCCCATGACAGGGTCTAATGAAAAACTGTTTTTT TRBJ1-4 TRBV12-3/TRBV12-4 TRBD1 few
CSAKSSLVNEQYF TGCAGTGCGAAAAGTTCCTTGGTCAACGAGCAGTACTTC TRBJ2-7 TRBV20-1 - -
CASSLIGDPQFF TGTGCCAGCAGCCTTATTGGGGACCCTCAGTTCTTC TRBJ2-1 TRBV27 - -
CSASDLAGGSSYGQYF TGCAGTGCTAGTGACTTAGCGGGAGGGAGCTCCTACGGGCAGTACTTC TRBJ2-5 TRBV20-1 TRBD2 -
CASSVALAAYNEQFF TGTGCCAGCAGCGTAGCGCTAGCGGCCTACAATGAGCAGTTCTTC TRBJ2-1 TRBV9 TRBD2 -
CSASTTGVGYGYTF TGCAGTGCTAGTACGACAGGGGTGGGCTATGGCTACACCTTC TRBJ1-2 TRBV20-1 TRBD1 -
CSASGLAGGPTDTQYF TGCAGTGCTAGCGGACTAGCGGGAGGGCCTACAGATACGCAGTATTTT TRBJ2-3 TRBV20-1 TRBD2 -
CSARVGGGIGYGYTF TGCAGTGCTAGAGTCGGGGGGGGCATAGGGTATGGCTACACCTTC TRBJ1-2 TRBV20-1 - -